This TCR beta chain was recovered during a study of patients and donors after allogeneic stem cell transplantation. The V and J ends lost 10 bases and 3 bases, in that order; junction bases with no gene match: 8. The CDR3 runs 14 residues. This clonotype was counted a few times. TCRdb independently ran MiXCR on the RT-PCR reads; one entry per CDR3 protein. The sample has some 150,000 distinct CDR3 sequences; about two fifths are singletons. The chain uses TRBV12-3 or TRBV12-4 and TRBJ1-5; TRBD1 agrees at 8 bases. This clonotype originated in a human donor who was either an allogeneic HSCT recipient or a stem cell or donor lymphocyte infusion donor (not recorded which). It is not recorded whose cells these are; they may come from a transplant donor. The sample taken for sequencing was blood, either unsorted or a sorted T cell fraction (not recorded which). CDR3 in DNA: TGTGCCATTATCACAGGGGGACTCAATCAGCCCCAGCATTTT. This translates into CAIITGGLNQPQHF.